Below, 23 T cell receptor beta chains from the same sample are listed, as sequenced in a study of tumour-infiltrating T cells in Burkitt lymphoma. The protocol was immunoSEQ multiplex PCR, while the TCRdb copy is restricted to in-frame clones and leaves out a portion. The repertoire holds 11,000 to 15,000 clones, with 75% as singletons. Sequenced: tumor tissue. These TCRs come from a human donor with diffuse large B-cell lymphoma.

J is TRBJ2-1 and V is TRBV30; 7 bases are a match to TRBD2. The CDR3 runs 17 residues. V was clipped by 2 bases and J by 1 base; unmatched bases: 11. Germline V CDR1 and CDR2: GTSNPN, SVGIG (reference sequence). In nucleotides, the CDR3 is TGTGCCTGGAGTCTCGGGATCCAAGCGGGGTCCTACAATGAGCAGTTCTTC. Translating it yields CAWSLGIQAGSYNEQFF.

The chain has TRBV2 and TRBJ2-2, with 11 nucleotides matching TRBD2. V lost 8 bases and J lost 1; bases outside the gene matches: 9. This CDR3 region has 17 residues. The V gene's germline CDR1 is SNHLY and CDR2 FYNNEI. CDR3 region: CASARGTSGVNTGELFF. The CDR3 DNA follows: TGTGCCAGCGCCAGGGGGACTAGCGGAGTGAACACCGGGGAGCTGTTTTTT.

The chain uses TRBV7-8 and TRBJ1-1, with 8 bases matching TRBD1. Germline V lookup: CDR1 SGHVS, CDR2 FQNEAQ. V was clipped by 1 base and J by 11 bases; unmatched bases: 6. The CDR3 loop spans 13 amino acids. CDR3 sequence: CASSLGQGALAFF. In DNA, the CDR3 is TGTGCCAGCAGCTTAGGCCAGGGGGCTTTGGCTTTCTTT.

The gene calls are TRBV10-3 and TRBJ1-4; tentatively, D is TRBD1 (6 bases). V was shortened by 4 bases and J by 2 bases, with 11 bases between the two germline ends. The germline V gene has CDR1 ENHRY and CDR2 SYGVKD. The CDR3 length is 15 residues. The CDR3 loop reads CAISAGGSTNEKLFF. The CDR3 coding sequence is TGTGCCATCAGTGCTGGGGGCAGCACTAATGAAAAACTGTTTTTT.

This sequence joins TRBV19 and TRBJ1-2; D is ambiguous. CDR1 LNHDA and CDR2 SQIVND come from the germline V gene (reference sequence). CDR3 size: 14 residues. The V gene lost 5 bases and the J gene lost 8 bases, with 18 bases spanning the gap. The CDR3 DNA sequence: TGTGCCAGTAGTCTCCGCATGGAACTCGGAGGCTACACCTTC. Protein: CASSLRMELGGYTF.

This chain links TRBV20-1 with TRBJ2-6; D is unresolved. Looked up from germline, CDR1 is DFQATT and CDR2 is SNEGSKA (reference sequence). CDR3 length: 11 amino acids. The CDR3 sequence: CSASGANVLTF. In DNA, the CDR3 is TGCAGCGCCTCAGGGGCCAACGTCCTGACTTTC.

The chain employs TRBV30 and TRBJ2-1, with D possibly being TRBD2 (5 bases). CDR1 is GTSNPN, CDR2 SVGIG, per germline (reference sequence). There are 11 residues in the CDR3. Deletions cut 1 base from V and 13 bases from J, with 11 bases between. Here the CDR3 DNA reads TGTGCCTGGAGTGCACCGGGATCACAGTTCTTC. It translates to CAWSAPGSQFF.

To note about this clone: Other DNA sequences of this sample code for an identical CDR3. This rearrangement joins TRBV30 to TRBJ1-1; D might be TRBD1 (6 bases). V lost 5 bases and J lost 3, with 19 bases in between. Germline V lookup: CDR1 GTSNPN, CDR2 SVGIG (reference sequence). CDR3 size: 15 residues. The CDR3 sequence is CAWVNWGAGDTEAFF. The CDR3 DNA is TGTGCCTGGGTGAATTGGGGGGCGGGAGACACTGAAGCTTTCTTT.

The genes are TRBV18 and TRBJ1-1, with TRBD1 identical over 7 bases. Germline V gene data show CDR1 as KGHSH and CDR2 as LQKENI. V dropped 6 bases and J dropped 8; count of bases not matched to a gene: 9. CDR3 length: 13 residues. Here the CDR3 reads CASSQGVPAEAFF. CDR3 sequence (DNA): TGTGCCAGCTCCCAGGGGGTACCGGCGGAAGCTTTCTTT.

The rearrangement uses TRBV27 and TRBJ1-2; a possible D gene is TRBD1 (6 bases). V dropped 3 bases and J dropped 5 bases, with 10 bases sitting between them. This CDR3 is 13 amino acids long. The germline CDR1 and CDR2 sequences are MNHEY and SMNVEV (reference sequence). The chain's CDR3 is CASSFGRGYGYTF. The DNA of the CDR3 is TGTGCCAGCAGTTTCGGCAGGGGATATGGCTACACCTTC.

This clone was seen just once. The V call is TRBV27, the J call TRBJ1-5; D might be TRBD1 (6 bases). This CDR3 contains 14 residues. The germline V gene encodes CDR1 MNHEY and CDR2 SMNVEV (reference sequence). The V end lost 3 bases, the J end lost 1 base, and 7 bases lay between the germline ends. The CDR3 DNA is TGTGCCAGCAGTTTCGGACAGAGCAATCAGCCCCAGCATTTT. It translates to CASSFGQSNQPQHF.

The chain couples TRBV27 to TRBJ2-7, with 10 bases aligning to TRBD1. This CDR3 spans 15 amino acids. Trimming removed 4 bases from V and 4 bases from J; junction bases left unmatched: 7. The germline V gene has CDR1 MNHEY and CDR2 SMNVEV (reference sequence). The CDR3 sequence is CASSSPGQGLYEQYF. The CDR3, as DNA: TGTGCCAGCAGTTCTCCGGGACAGGGGCTATACGAGCAGTACTTC.

The CDR3, as DNA: TGTGCCAGCAGCCAAACCGGGACAGGGCATCAGCCCCAGCATTTT. Its translation: CASSQTGTGHQPQHF. The rearrangement uses TRBV6-5 and TRBJ1-5; TRBD1 matches 9 bases. This CDR3 contains 15 residues. Germline lookup yields CDR1 MNHEY and CDR2 SVGAGI. V lost 6 bases to trimming and J lost 5 bases; unmatched junction nucleotides: 8.

This clone was detected a few times. The gene calls are TRBV19 and TRBJ2-2; 9 bases align to TRBD1. CDR3 length equals 14 residues. Trimming removed 4 bases from V and 6 bases from J; junction bases left unmatched: 3. Germline CDR1 LNHDA, CDR2 SQIVND (reference sequence). CDR3 nucleotide sequence: TGTGCCAGTAGTACCAGACAGGGGGCCGGGGAGCTGTTTTTT. Protein: CASSTRQGAGELFF.

The CDR3 protein is CASSYNRGVDSSYNEQFF. CDR3 DNA: TGCGCCAGCAGCTACAACCGGGGGGTGGACAGCTCCTACAATGAGCAGTTCTTC. The chain employs TRBV4-1 and TRBJ2-1; tentatively, D is TRBD2 (7 bases). This CDR3 region has 18 residues. CDR1 is MGHRA, CDR2 YSYEKL, per germline. Trimming removed 5 bases at V and 0 bases at J, with 20 bases between.

This clone was detected once. The chain combines TRBV19 with TRBJ1-2, with TRBD1 as a possible D gene (5 bases). The CDR3 covers 14 residues. Trimming stripped 5 bases from V and 6 bases from J, with 16 bases between. CDR1 LNHDA and CDR2 SQIVND come from the germline V gene (reference sequence). Here the CDR3 reads CASSVQGTPDGYTF. DNA for the CDR3: TGTGCCAGTAGTGTCCAAGGGACCCCCGATGGCTACACCTTC.

The gene calls are TRBV5-4 and TRBJ1-3; no definite D call. The CDR3 length is 14 residues. V dropped 0 bases and J dropped 4 bases, with 8 bases sitting between them. Germline CDR1 and CDR2: SGHNT and YYREEE (reference sequence). The DNA of the CDR3 is TGTGCCAGCAGCTTGGATCTAATAGGAAACACCATATATTTT. Encoded protein: CASSLDLIGNTIYF.

The rearrangement joins TRBV28 to TRBJ2-1, with D possibly called TRBD1 or TRBD2 (5 bases each). With 1 base removed from V and 0 bases from J, the gap between germline ends came to 10 bases. Germline loops: CDR1 MDHEN, CDR2 SYDVKM. This CDR3 region has 16 residues. The CDR3 nucleotides are TGTGCCAGCAGTTTATTCGCAGGGAGCTCCTACAATGAGCAGTTCTTC. Protein sequence: CASSLFAGSSYNEQFF.

This clone is deemed medium-sized (0.01 to 0.1%). The rearrangement joins TRBV2 to TRBJ2-1; D is perhaps TRBD2 (6 bases). Germline CDR1 SNHLY, CDR2 FYNNEI. V was cut by 5 bases and J by 3 bases, with 17 bases left in between. The length of the CDR3 is 16 residues. The CDR3, as DNA: TGTGCCAGCAGTCTACGGGGTAGCGGAGTCTACAATGAGCAGTTCTTC. Protein product: CASSLRGSGVYNEQFF.

The chain is built from TRBV29-1 and TRBJ2-1, with 11 bases that match TRBD2. Germline V gives CDR1 SQVTM, CDR2 ANQGSEA. With V trimmed by 2 bases and J by 6 bases, 9 bases remained unmatched. This CDR3 region has 16 residues. The chain's CDR3 is CSVETSGGSLGNEQFF. Written as DNA, the CDR3 is TGCAGCGTTGAAACTAGCGGGGGTTCTCTCGGCAATGAGCAGTTCTTC.

This clone was picked up a small number of times. This chain links TRBV14 with TRBJ1-4; D gene uncertain. This CDR3 region has 16 residues. Germline CDR1 SGHDN, CDR2 FVKESK. The ends were cut back, 1 base at V and 4 bases at J, with 13 bases in the middle. CDR3 loop: CASSQAVILDNEKLFF. The CDR3 DNA reads as TGTGCCAGCAGCCAAGCTGTGATCCTCGATAATGAAAAACTGTTTTTT.

The gene calls are TRBV4-1 and TRBJ1-2, with D unclear. The CDR3 loop spans 18 amino acids. Trimming shortened V by 3 bases and J by 0 bases, and 20 bases separated the two germline ends. Germline loops: CDR1 MGHRA, CDR2 YSYEKL. The CDR3 loop is CASSHSFILGPANYGYTF. CDR3 DNA sequence: TGCGCCAGCAGCCACTCCTTTATCCTAGGACCCGCTAACTATGGCTACACCTTC.

This clone was detected only a few times. This chain joins TRBV6-5 and TRBJ2-2; possible D gene TRBD1, 6 bases. The V gene's germline CDR1 is MNHEY and CDR2 SVGAGI. This CDR3 has 14 residues. The V end lost 4 bases, the J end lost 1 base, and 7 bases lay between the germline ends. The CDR3 bases are TGTGCCAGCAGTTTGGGACAGAACACCGGGGAGCTGTTTTTT. Protein product: CASSLGQNTGELFF.